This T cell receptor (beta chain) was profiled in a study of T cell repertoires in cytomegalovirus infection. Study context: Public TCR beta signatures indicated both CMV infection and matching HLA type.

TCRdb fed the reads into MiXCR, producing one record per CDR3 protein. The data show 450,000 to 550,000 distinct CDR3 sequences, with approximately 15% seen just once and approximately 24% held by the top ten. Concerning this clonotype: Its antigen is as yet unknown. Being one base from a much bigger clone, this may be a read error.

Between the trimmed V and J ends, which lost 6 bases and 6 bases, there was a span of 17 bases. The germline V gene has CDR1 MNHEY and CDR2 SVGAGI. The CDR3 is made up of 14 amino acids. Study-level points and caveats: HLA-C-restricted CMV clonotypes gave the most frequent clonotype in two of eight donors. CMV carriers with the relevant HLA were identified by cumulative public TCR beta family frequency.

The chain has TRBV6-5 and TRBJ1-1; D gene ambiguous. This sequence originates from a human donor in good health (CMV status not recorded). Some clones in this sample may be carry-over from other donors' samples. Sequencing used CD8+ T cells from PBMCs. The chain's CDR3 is CASRRGRGKAEAFF. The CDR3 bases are TGTGCCAGCAGACGCGGACGAGGAAAGGCTGAAGCTTTCTTT.